The table lists the clone carrying this T cell receptor beta chain with many counts. Antigen: not known. Germline V gene data show CDR1 as DFQATT and CDR2 as SNEGSKA (reference sequence). The CDR3 covers 15 residues. The V end lost 5 bases, the J end lost 6 bases, and 23 bases lay between the germline ends. The entry originates in a study of early T cells in non-severe SARS-CoV-2 infection. Across the whole study: Sequencing used unsorted whole-blood bulk RNA, so chains lack pairing. Overall study findings and caveats: Private and CD4 specificities were missed by VDJdb matching, skewed to anti-spike CD8.

Researchers attached unique molecular identifiers to individual cDNA molecules. One entry per CDR3 protein, called by TCRdb with MiXCR from the 5' RACE reads. This table holds some 64,000 distinct CDR3 sequences, roughly 8.2% found once. The sample was whole blood, taken at baseline. This sequence was found in an adult who was a healthcare worker with PCR-confirmed SARS-CoV-2 infection or an uninfected control (not recorded which). The chain recombines TRBV20-1 with TRBJ2-7, with D perhaps TRBD1 or TRBD2 (6 bases each). The CDR3 reads CSAGPPGGALSEQYF. The CDR3 DNA follows: TGCAGTGCTGGTCCCCCCGGGGGCGCGCTCTCCGAGCAGTACTTC.